This T cell receptor (beta chain) originates from a study of graft-versus-host responses after intestinal transplantation. Study-level points and caveats: Peak GvH clone levels in circulation were associated with early post-transplant HvG declines.

Assay: immunoSEQ multiplex PCR; the TCRdb copy retains only in-frame clones and omits some. The table has approximately 100,000 clones, about 90% seen once; the top ten hold about 0.9%. Worth noting for this clone: The antigen is unknown.

Trimming removed 0 bases from V and 2 bases from J, with 15 bases in between. CDR1 SGDLS and CDR2 YYNGEE come from the germline V gene. There are 17 residues in the CDR3. The material was unstimulated CD4+ T cells sorted from spleen or lymph node cells, obtained before intestinal transplant. The chain has TRBV9 and TRBJ2-4; D is possibly TRBD1 or TRBD2 (5 bases each). The TCR comes from a human donor who received an intestinal transplant. The chain's CDR3 is CASSVGEGRLSKNIQYF. The CDR3 nucleotides read TGTGCCAGCAGCGTAGGTGAGGGGCGACTATCCAAAAACATTCAGTACTTC.